This TCR beta chain was captured by sequencing in a study of radiation and T cells in renal cell carcinoma. The time point was: blood 4 weeks post-SBRT, at nephrectomy. Treatment in this sample: 15 Gy SBRT to primary tumor, nephrectomy 4 weeks later. The junction had 18 bases not matched to a gene; V was cut back by 4 bases and J by 4 bases. Per germline, CDR1 SQVTM and CDR2 ANQGSEA. The CDR3 contains 19 residues. Assay: immunoSEQ multiplex PCR; the TCRdb copy retains only in-frame clones and omits some. The sample records 50,000 to 70,000 clones, approximately 80% being singletons. The chain combines TRBV29-1 with TRBJ2-5; 13 positions agree with TRBD2. The sequencing used blood, collected from a patient whose treatment included radiotherapy and nephrectomy. The receptor was isolated from a man in his fifties or sixties with renal cell carcinoma. The CDR3 DNA follows: TGCAGCGTTGTCTCCGGGACTAGCGGGGCCCCCCGGGGGTTAGAGACCCAGTACTTC. Translating it yields CSVVSGTSGAPRGLETQYF.